The clone carrying this T cell receptor (beta chain) was picked up many times. This sample stems from a study of neurological immune-mediated disorders. J gave up 4 bases and V 4 bases, and 10 bases lay outside the gene matches. In germline, CDR1 is SGHTA, CDR2 FQGNSA. The CDR3 is 15 amino acids. cDNA was made by 5'RACE with 10-nucleotide random UMIs. TCRdb passed the 5' RACE reads through MiXCR, listing each CDR3 protein once. This sample carries about 77,000 distinct CDR3 sequences, about 9.4% of them seen once, and the ten largest clones take about 1.7%. V is TRBV7-2 and J is TRBJ2-7, with 7 bases that match TRBD1. This clonotype was obtained from a man aged 50-60 years in good health. The sequencing sample was made of PBMCs. For the CDR3, the DNA is TGTGCCAGCAGCTATGCGACAGGGTATTTTTACGAGCAGTACTTC. Protein sequence: CASSYATGYFYEQYF.